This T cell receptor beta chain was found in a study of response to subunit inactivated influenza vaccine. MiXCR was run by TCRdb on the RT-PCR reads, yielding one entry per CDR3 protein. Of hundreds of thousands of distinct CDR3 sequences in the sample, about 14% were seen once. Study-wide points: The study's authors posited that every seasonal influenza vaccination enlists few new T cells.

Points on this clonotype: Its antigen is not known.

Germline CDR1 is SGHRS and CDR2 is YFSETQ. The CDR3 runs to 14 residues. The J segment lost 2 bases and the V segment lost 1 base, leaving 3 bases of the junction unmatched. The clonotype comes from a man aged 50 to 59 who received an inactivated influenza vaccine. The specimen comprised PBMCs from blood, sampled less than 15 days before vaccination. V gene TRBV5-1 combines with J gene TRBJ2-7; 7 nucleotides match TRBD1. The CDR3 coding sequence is TGCGCCAGCAGCTTGAATGGACAGGCCTACGAGCAGTACTTC. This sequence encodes CASSLNGQAYEQYF.